The clone carrying this T cell receptor (beta chain) showed up just once. At one of its ends the junction is not consistent with the germline gene, which may arise from a read error. The record originates from a study of tumor and adjacent non-tumor tissue in lung cancer. No cell sorting was done before RNA was extracted from the tissue. Distant lung tissue was collected more than 3 cm away from the tumor edge. TCRbeta libraries were built with three rounds of nested PCR, modified from ARM-PCR. Via MiXCR, TCRdb re-called the multiplex PCR reads, giving one row per CDR3 protein. Here the sample spans about 77,000 distinct CDR3 sequences, about 80% being singletons. This receptor was identified in a man between 65 and 85 years old with non-small cell lung cancer. What was sequenced was distant non-tumor lung tissue.

In DNA form, the CDR3 reads TGCAGCGTTGACCTCTTGAACTCTGGGGCCAATGTCCTGACTTTC. Translated: CSVDLLNSGANVLTF. The genes are TRBV29-1 and TRBJ2-6; possibly TRBD1 for D (5 bases). Germline CDR1 reads SQVTM; CDR2 reads ANQGSEA. The CDR3 has 15 residues.